The 25 T cell receptor beta chains listed next were all sequenced from one sample in a study of beta chain features in type 1 diabetes. Findings and caveats of the study: Moderate but significant shortening of TCRB CDR3s was recorded in all four CD4+ subsets from Type 1 diabetes patients.

The entirety of the isolated RNA underwent reverse transcription, so expressed TCRB transcripts were sequenced. The protocol was immunoSEQ multiplex PCR, while the TCRdb copy is restricted to in-frame clones and leaves out a portion. The repertoire includes roughly 300,000 clones, 9.3% of them detected once, and roughly 0.99% sits in the top ten. No antigens are known for them. Sequenced input: central memory CD4+ T cells from blood. The receptors were sampled from a man younger than 40 with type 1 diabetes.

In the case of this clone: A junction boundary mismatches the germline segment, possibly from a read error. The gene calls are TRBV7-7 and TRBJ2-2; the D gene is possibly TRBD1 (6 bases). The CDR3 contains 13 residues. Germline values: CDR1 SSHAT, CDR2 FNYEAQ (reference sequence). CDR3 amino acids: CASSFSGAGELFF. The CDR3 DNA follows: TGTGCTAGCAGCTTTTCAGGGGCCGGGGAGCTGTTTTTT.

The table lists this clone with a few counts. The V call is TRBV19, the J call TRBJ2-1; 8 positions agree with TRBD1. This CDR3 is 17 amino acids long. CDR1 and CDR2 from the germline V gene are LNHDA and SQIVND (reference sequence). V lost 7 bases, J lost 2 bases, and 13 bases stayed unmatched. CDR3: CASIPMGGQGTYNEQFF. Here the CDR3 DNA reads TGTGCCAGTATCCCTATGGGTGGACAGGGTACCTACAATGAGCAGTTCTTC.

This sequence joins TRBV7-2 and TRBJ2-3; perhaps TRBD2 as D (6 bases). Trimming left V 5 bases short and J 0 bases short, with 18 bases between. From germline, CDR1 is SGHTA and CDR2 FQGNSA. This CDR3 is 17 amino acids long. CDR3 nucleotide sequence: TGTGCCAGCAGCAGGGGTGCTAGCGCGGGTAGCACAGATACGCAGTATTTT. Protein product: CASSRGASAGSTDTQYF.

The V call is TRBV7-2, the J call TRBJ2-5; D possibly uses TRBD1 or TRBD2 (6 bases each). Trimming pared 4 bases from V and 4 bases from J, leaving 13 bases between. Germline V gene data show CDR1 as SGHTA and CDR2 as FQGNSA. The CDR3 consists of 14 residues. CDR3 sequence reads: CASSYGGLPETQYF. The DNA of the CDR3 is TGTGCCAGCAGCTATGGGGGGCTCCCAGAGACCCAGTACTTC.

This clone has only a few counts. The rearrangement links TRBV7-6 to TRBJ2-3; 7 nucleotides agree with TRBD1. CDR1 is SGHVS, CDR2 FNYEAQ, per germline. Trimming took 5 bases from V and 0 from J; bases not matched to a gene: 5. This CDR3 spans 15 amino acids. The CDR3 protein is CASSPWTGSTDTQYF. The CDR3 bases are TGTGCCAGCAGCCCGTGGACAGGAAGCACAGATACGCAGTATTTT. The variable domain in full, completed from reference TRBV7-6 and TRBJ2-3, reads GAGVSQSPRYKVTKRGQDVALRCDPISGHVSLYWYRQALGQGPEFLTYFNYEAQQDKSGLPNDRFSAERPEGSISTLTIQRTEQRDSAMYRCASSPWTGSTDTQYFGPGTRLTVL.

The chain links TRBV5-1 to TRBJ2-7, with D unclear. V lost 1 base, J lost 5 bases, and 10 bases lay in between. Germline V gene lookup returns CDR1 SGHRS and CDR2 YFSETQ. CDR3 size: 13 residues. CDR3 DNA sequence: TGCGCCAGCAGCTTGTCAGTCGCCCACGAGCAGTACTTC. This sequence encodes CASSLSVAHEQYF.

The V call is TRBV6-6, the J call TRBJ2-1; D gene uncertain. The length of the CDR3 is 14 residues. V lost 6 bases, J lost 7 bases, and 16 bases lay in between. Germline values: CDR1 MNHNY, CDR2 SVGAGI (reference sequence). The CDR3 sequence is CASSMGSHTNEQFF. DNA of the CDR3: TGTGCCAGCAGCATGGGGTCACACACGAATGAGCAGTTCTTC.

This clone was counted ten times or more. The chain joins TRBV7-6 to TRBJ1-6; unclear D gene. The CDR3 covers 14 residues. CDR1 SGHVS and CDR2 FNYEAQ come from the germline V gene. Trimming left V 5 bases short and J 9 bases short, with 14 bases between. CDR3 sequence reads: CASSRTTPGSPLHF. In DNA form, the CDR3 reads TGTGCCAGCAGCCGTACAACCCCGGGTTCACCCCTCCACTTT.

The chain uses TRBV2 and TRBJ2-7; 11 positions match TRBD2. The V gene's germline CDR1 is SNHLY and CDR2 FYNNEI. This CDR3 comprises 17 residues. The V segment lost 5 bases and the J segment 4 bases; nucleotides outside the gene matches: 13. The CDR3 reads CASSPTGTSGSLYEQYF. The DNA of the CDR3 is TGTGCCAGCAGTCCCACGGGGACTAGCGGCTCCCTATACGAGCAGTACTTC.

In this sample, this clone turned up a few times. V is TRBV2 and J is TRBJ1-5, with D perhaps TRBD1 (5 bases). With 6 bases removed from V and 11 bases from J, the gap between germline ends came to 20 bases. CDR1 SNHLY and CDR2 FYNNEI come from the germline V gene. The CDR3 contains 14 residues. The CDR3 here is CASSAEDSARTQHF. The CDR3 DNA follows: TGTGCCAGCAGCGCAGAAGACAGTGCGCGGACCCAGCATTTT.

There are many counts of this clone. The chain is built from TRBV7-9 and TRBJ2-7; 8 bases fit TRBD1. The CDR3 contains 13 residues. Germline CDR1 is SEHNR and CDR2 is FQNEAQ (reference sequence). The trim removed 4 bases at V and 6 bases at J, leaving 5 bases unmatched. The CDR3 loop is CASSSGQASEQYF. The CDR3 DNA is TGTGCCAGCAGCTCGGGACAGGCTAGCGAGCAGTACTTC.

This clone was seen a few times. The chain joins TRBV7-2 to TRBJ2-2; D is perhaps TRBD1 (6 bases). Germline loops: CDR1 SGHTA, CDR2 FQGNSA. V gave up 5 bases and J gave up 3 bases, with 7 bases separating them. The CDR3 is 13 residues long. CDR3 in amino acids: CASSGQHTGELFF. The CDR3 region has the DNA TGTGCCAGCAGCGGACAGCACACCGGGGAGCTGTTTTTT.

The chain carries TRBV6-5 and TRBJ2-5; D unclear. There are 14 residues in the CDR3. Germline V gives CDR1 MNHEY, CDR2 SVGAGI. Trimming removed 5 bases at V and 1 base at J, with 11 bases between. The CDR3 coding sequence is TGTGCCAGCAGTCTCGGACGGTTCCAAGAGACCCAGTACTTC. Encoded protein: CASSLGRFQETQYF.

This clone has only one observation. The chain joins TRBV5-1 to TRBJ1-1; TRBD1 matches 7 bases. The CDR3 contains 14 residues. Germline V gene sequence: CDR1 SGHRS, CDR2 YFSETQ. J was trimmed by 1 base and V by 4 bases; bases with no gene match: 4. CDR3 DNA sequence: TGCGCCAGCAGCCCGGGGACAGAGAACACTGAAGCTTTCTTT. Translated, it gives CASSPGTENTEAFF.

The chain is built from TRBV28 and TRBJ1-2; TRBD1 matches at 11 bases. Germline V gene data show CDR1 as MDHEN and CDR2 as SYDVKM. Trimming at V came to 0 bases and at J to 8 bases, leaving 5 bases not matched to a gene. The CDR3 runs to 15 residues. Here the CDR3 DNA reads TGTGCCAGCAGTTTATGGGGACAGGGGGGAAGAGGCTACACCTTC. Protein product: CASSLWGQGGRGYTF.

The chain carries TRBV7-9 and TRBJ2-5; possible D gene TRBD2, 5 bases. Per the germline V gene, CDR1 is SEHNR and CDR2 is FQNEAQ (reference sequence). This CDR3 has 16 amino acids. V was cut by 2 bases and J by 3 bases, with 16 bases left in between. The CDR3: CASSLPYGLFKETQYF. The CDR3 DNA reads as TGTGCCAGCAGCTTACCTTACGGACTTTTTAAAGAGACCCAGTACTTC.

The J gene is TRBJ2-7, the V gene TRBV11-2; 7 positions agree with TRBD1. CDR1 SGHAT and CDR2 FQNNGV come from the germline V gene. The CDR3 consists of 14 residues. V shed 3 bases and J 3 bases; nucleotides not matched to a gene: 5. CDR3 in DNA: TGTGCCAGCAGCTTGAACAGGGGCTACTACGAGCAGTACTTC. This gives the protein CASSLNRGYYEQYF. The variable domain in full, with the rest retrieved from reference TRBV11-2 and TRBJ2-7, is EAGVAQSPRYKIIEKRQSVAFWCNPISGHATLYWYQQILGQGPKLLIQFQNNGVVDDSQLPKDRFSAERLKGVDSTLKIQPAKLEDSAVYLCASSLNRGYYEQYFGPGTRLTVT.

This clone occurred a few times. DNA for the CDR3: TGTGCCAGCAGCTTATCCAGGGTTAACACCGGGGAGCTGTTTTTT. Amino acids: CASSLSRVNTGELFF. The chain couples TRBV11-2 to TRBJ2-2; possible D gene TRBD1, 5 bases. CDR1 SGHAT and CDR2 FQNNGV come from the germline V gene. The CDR3 contains 15 residues. Trimming took off 2 bases at V and 2 bases at J, with 9 bases between the two ends.

There are a few counts of this clone. J is TRBJ1-3 and V is TRBV27; perhaps TRBD1 as D (5 bases). Germline CDR1 is MNHEY and CDR2 is SMNVEV (reference sequence). V lost 6 bases and J lost 0, with 18 bases in between. This CDR3 comprises 17 residues. The CDR3 protein is CASSPLGEGSSGNTIYF. CDR3 sequence (DNA): TGTGCCAGCAGCCCTCTAGGGGAGGGTAGCTCTGGAAACACCATATATTTT.

The table lists this clone with many counts. The J gene is TRBJ1-1, the V gene TRBV7-2; TRBD1 agrees at 9 bases. The junction had 8 bases not matched to a gene; V was cut back by 8 bases and J by 4 bases. Germline V gene sequence: CDR1 SGHTA, CDR2 FQGNSA. This CDR3 is 14 amino acids long. The CDR3 is CASGRTGDLTEAFF. The DNA for the CDR3 is TGTGCCAGCGGGCGGACAGGGGATCTCACTGAAGCTTTCTTT.

Note on this clone: Additional DNA sequences in this sample encode the identical CDR3. This rearrangement joins TRBV6-5 to TRBJ2-7; possibly TRBD1 or TRBD2 for D (6 bases each). The CDR3 extends over 15 amino acids. CDR1 is MNHEY, CDR2 SVGAGI, per germline. Trimming stripped 0 bases from V and 2 bases from J, with 11 bases between. Here the CDR3 DNA reads TGTGCCAGCAGTTACTCAGGGGGGTCACCCTACGAGCAGTACTTC. Translation: CASSYSGGSPYEQYF.

This clone was seen more than once but under ten times. CDR3 residues: CASTPRTNTGELFF. DNA for the CDR3: TGTGCCAGCACCCCCAGGACAAACACCGGGGAGCTGTTTTTT. The V gene is TRBV2, the J gene TRBJ2-2, with D perhaps TRBD1 (5 bases). The CDR3 contains 14 residues. The V end lost 7 bases, the J end lost 2 bases, and 11 bases lay between the germline ends. Germline-derived CDR1 and CDR2 are SNHLY and FYNNEI.

This clone has only a few counts. V usage is TRBV18 and J usage is TRBJ2-2; D unresolved. This CDR3 region has 16 residues. V lost 4 bases to trimming and J lost 0 bases, with 12 bases between them. Germline CDR1 KGHSH, CDR2 LQKENI. The CDR3 here is CASSQNRVANTGELFF. The CDR3 region has the DNA TGTGCCAGCTCACAAAACCGGGTCGCGAACACCGGGGAGCTGTTTTTT.

The genes are TRBV5-6 and TRBJ1-1, with D possibly matching TRBD1 (6 bases). Trimming cost V 1 base and J 3 bases, with 10 bases left between them. The CDR3 consists of 14 residues. The germline V gene has CDR1 SGHDT and CDR2 YYEEEE. The CDR3 nucleotides are TGTGCCAGCAGCTTGCTACAGGGCCACACTGAAGCTTTCTTT. Amino acids: CASSLLQGHTEAFF.

The chain joins TRBV28 to TRBJ2-1; D unresolved. The CDR3 is 12 amino acids. Germline lookup yields CDR1 MDHEN and CDR2 SYDVKM. V was clipped by 5 bases and J by 9 bases, with 11 bases between them. The CDR3 DNA reads as TGTGCCAGCAGTAGGACCCCGAGTGAGCAGTTCTTC. It encodes CASSRTPSEQFF.